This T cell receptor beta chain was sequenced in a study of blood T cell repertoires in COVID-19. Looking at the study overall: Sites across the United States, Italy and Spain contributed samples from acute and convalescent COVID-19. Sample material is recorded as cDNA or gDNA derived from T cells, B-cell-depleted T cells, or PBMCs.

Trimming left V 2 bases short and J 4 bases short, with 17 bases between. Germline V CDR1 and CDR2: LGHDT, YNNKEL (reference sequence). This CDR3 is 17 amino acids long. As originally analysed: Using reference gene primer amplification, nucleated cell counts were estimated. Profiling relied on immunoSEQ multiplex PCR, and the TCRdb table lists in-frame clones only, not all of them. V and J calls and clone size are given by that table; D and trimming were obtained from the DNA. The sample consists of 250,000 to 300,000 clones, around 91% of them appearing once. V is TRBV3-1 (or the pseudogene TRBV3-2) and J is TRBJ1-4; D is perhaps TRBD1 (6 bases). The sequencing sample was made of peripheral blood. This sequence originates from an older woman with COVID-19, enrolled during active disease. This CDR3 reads CASSQRAGGPDNEKLFF. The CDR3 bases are TGTGCCAGCAGCCAAAGGGCGGGGGGGCCTGATAATGAAAAACTGTTTTTT.